One sample yielded the 15 T cell receptor beta chains listed below, sequenced in a study of cytotoxic CD8 clonotypes in ibrutinib-treated CLL. The protocol was immunoSEQ multiplex PCR, while the TCRdb copy is restricted to in-frame clones and leaves out a portion. Of about 330,000 clones in the sample, roughly 70% were seen once. The starting material was PBMCs, obtained after 36 months of ibrutinib treatment. Every receptor here comes from a human donor with chronic lymphocytic leukemia.

This clone was seen more than once but under ten times. The gene calls are TRBV28 and TRBJ2-1, with TRBD2 matching 12 bases. Germline lookup yields CDR1 MDHEN and CDR2 SYDVKM. The junction had 4 bases not matched to a gene; V was cut back by 10 bases and J by 6 bases. The CDR3 contains 13 residues. For the CDR3, the DNA is TGTGCCACCGGACTAGCGGGATCCAATGAGCAGTTCTTC. This codes for CATGLAGSNEQFF.

This clone came up a few times. This chain joins TRBV5-1 and TRBJ2-5; a weak D match, TRBD2 (6 bases). Germline V gene lookup returns CDR1 SGHRS and CDR2 YFSETQ. V lost 3 bases and J lost 5, with 8 bases in between. The length of the CDR3 is 12 residues. This CDR3 is CASSWGRETQYF. The CDR3 DNA sequence: TGCGCCAGCAGCTGGGGGAGGGAGACCCAGTACTTC.

The chain joins TRBV11-2 to TRBJ2-5; D is undetermined. V was trimmed by 3 bases and J by 2 bases, leaving 7 bases between them. CDR1 and CDR2 from the germline V gene are SGHAT and FQNNGV. CDR3 size: 13 residues. The chain's CDR3 is CASSFVTQETQYF. DNA for the CDR3: TGTGCCAGCAGCTTCGTAACACAAGAGACCCAGTACTTC.

This chain connects TRBV27 to TRBJ1-3, with D tentatively TRBD1 (5 bases). Trimming left V 1 base short and J 0 bases short, with 7 bases between. From germline, CDR1 is MNHEY and CDR2 SMNVEV (reference sequence). This CDR3 region has 15 residues. The CDR3 protein is CASSLFGGSGNTIYF. The CDR3 bases are TGTGCCAGCAGTTTATTTGGGGGCTCTGGAAACACCATATATTTT.

This clone was counted only a few times. This chain uses TRBV5-1 with TRBJ2-2, with no clear D. The V gene's germline CDR1 is SGHRS and CDR2 YFSETQ. V gave up 0 bases and J gave up 6 bases, with 6 bases separating them. The CDR3 runs to 13 residues. The CDR3 sequence is CASSLEPAGELFF. CDR3 sequence (DNA): TGCGCCAGCAGCTTGGAGCCAGCCGGGGAGCTGTTTTTT. Drawing the rest from reference TRBV5-1 and TRBJ2-2, the complete variable domain is KAGVTQTPRYLIKTRGQQVTLSCSPISGHRSVSWYQQTPGQGLQFLFEYFSETQRNKGNFPGRFSGRQFSNSRSEMNVSTLELGDSALYLCASSLEPAGELFFGEGSRLTVL.

This chain joins TRBV6-5 and TRBJ2-7; possibly TRBD2 for D (6 bases). In germline, CDR1 is MNHEY, CDR2 SVGAGI. The length of the CDR3 is 15 residues. The V and J ends lost 6 bases and 0 bases respectively, with 15 bases between them. The CDR3 DNA reads TGTGCCAGCAGGCCCCCCGGGAGTAGCTCCTACGAGCAGTACTTC. Its protein is CASRPPGSSSYEQYF.

The chain is built from TRBV2 and TRBJ2-7; TRBD1 agrees at 10 bases. CDR3 size: 14 residues. V was pared by 4 bases and J by 10 bases, with 10 bases of the junction left unmatched. Germline values: CDR1 SNHLY, CDR2 FYNNEI. CDR3 nucleotide sequence: TGTGCCAGCAGTGGGGGGACAGGGGCGATTTTACAGTACTTC. Translating it yields CASSGGTGAILQYF. Full variable domain (outside the CDR3, taken from reference TRBV2 and TRBJ2-7): EPEVTQTPSHQVTQMGQEVILRCVPISNHLYFYWYRQILGQKVEFLVSFYNNEISEKSEIFDDQFSVERPDGSNFTLKIRSTKLEDSAMYFCASSGGTGAILQYFGPGTRLTVT.

The rearrangement links TRBV18 to TRBJ2-2; the D gene could be TRBD1 or TRBD2 (5 bases each). V lost 1 base to trimming and J lost 2 bases, with 8 bases between them. There are 15 residues in the CDR3. Germline V lookup: CDR1 KGHSH, CDR2 LQKENI. The CDR3 loop reads CASSPRDGNTGELFF. In nucleotides, the CDR3 is TGTGCCAGCTCACCACGGGACGGCAACACCGGGGAGCTGTTTTTT.

This rearrangement joins TRBV11-3 to TRBJ1-1; D gene ambiguous. The CDR3 is 13 amino acids. V was cut by 6 bases and J by 2 bases, with 10 bases left in between. The germline CDR1 and CDR2 sequences are SGHNT and YENEEA. The CDR3 nucleotides read TGTGCCAGCAGTCTCCTTTCAAACACTGAAGCTTTCTTT. Translation: CASSLLSNTEAFF.

The chain employs TRBV6-6 and TRBJ1-1; D possibly corresponds to TRBD1 (6 bases). The CDR3 length is 15 residues. The germline V gene encodes CDR1 MNHNY and CDR2 SVGAGI (reference sequence). Trimming pared 0 bases from V and 6 bases from J, leaving 14 bases between. The chain's CDR3 is CASSYSGRGLSEAFF. CDR3 bases: TGTGCCAGCAGTTACTCGGGCAGGGGTTTGTCTGAAGCTTTCTTT.

The genes are TRBV15 and TRBJ2-3; possibly TRBD1 for D (5 bases). The germline V gene encodes CDR1 LNHNV and CDR2 YYDKDF (reference sequence). Deletions cut 1 base from V and 3 bases from J, with 8 bases between. This CDR3 is 14 amino acids long. The CDR3 coding sequence is TGTGCCACCAGCAGAGTAACAGGAACAGATACGCAGTATTTT. Residues: CATSRVTGTDTQYF.

The J gene is TRBJ2-7, the V gene TRBV9, with 10 bases that match TRBD2. This CDR3 region has 15 residues. From germline, CDR1 is SGDLS and CDR2 YYNGEE. V dropped 4 bases and J dropped 2; count of bases not matched to a gene: 6. The CDR3 here is CASSPPSGRAYEQYF. As DNA, the CDR3 is TGTGCCAGCAGCCCTCCAAGCGGGAGGGCCTACGAGCAGTACTTC.

V and J are TRBV28 and TRBJ2-7, with 8 bases lining up with TRBD1. Germline CDR1 reads MDHEN; CDR2 reads SYDVKM. This CDR3 is built from 14 residues. The V and J ends lost 5 bases and 3 bases, in that order; junction bases with no gene match: 6. CDR3 sequence (DNA): TGTGCCAGCAGTACCAACAGGGGGATCTACGAGCAGTACTTC. Residues: CASSTNRGIYEQYF.

V gene TRBV27 combines with J gene TRBJ2-7; TRBD1 is a possible D gene (6 bases). CDR3 length equals 15 residues. Between the trimmed V and J ends, which lost 6 bases and 3 bases, there was a span of 18 bases. CDR1 is MNHEY and CDR2 is SMNVEV in the germline V gene (reference sequence). In DNA, the CDR3 is TGTGCCAGCAGCAAAACCGGGACAAACATCTACGAGCAGTACTTC. This codes for CASSKTGTNIYEQYF.

This clone was counted only a few times. This chain connects TRBV20-1 to TRBJ2-7; D is unresolved. Germline V CDR1 and CDR2: DFQATT, SNEGSKA (reference sequence). Trimming shortened V by 6 bases and J by 3 bases, and 9 bases separated the two germline ends. The CDR3 has 11 residues. The CDR3 region is CSAGRDYEQYF. As DNA, the CDR3 is TGCAGTGCGGGAAGGGACTACGAGCAGTACTTC.